A selection of T cell receptor beta chains follows, all from one sample in a study of long-term antiretroviral therapy in people with HIV. Profiled with immunoSEQ multiplex PCR; TCRdb holds only in-frame clones, not every one. The sample has some 30,000 clones, 70% to 90% seen once; the top ten hold 10% to 15%. Sequenced material: unsorted PBMCs, taken 1.1 years after starting antiretroviral therapy. The source is a man aged 18 to 30 with HIV. Both conserved end residues are part of each CDR3. D genes are given only for firm matches. Size is stated for part of the rows, as once, few or many counts, or as a class when the clone is expanded.

TGTGCCAGCTCACCACCGCTAGCCGAGACCCAGTACTTC,CASSPPLAETQYF,TRBJ2-5,NA,TRBV18,NA
TGTGCCAGCAGCTTAGAGGCACTAGCGGGAGCCGGGGAGCTGTTTTTT,CASSLEALAGAGELFF,TRBJ2-2,NA,TRBV7-6,TRBD2
TGTGCCAGCTACAGTCAGTTCACAGATACGCAGTATTTT,CASYSQFTDTQYF,TRBJ2-3,NA,TRBV2,NA
TGTGCCAGCAGTTCCCAAGTACTAGCGGAGCCACGGGGGGAGCAGTACTTC,CASSSQVLAEPRGEQYF,TRBJ2-5,NA,TRBV27,TRBD2
TGTGCCAGCTCACAGGTGTCAAACTATGGCTACACCTTC,CASSQVSNYGYTF,TRBJ1-2,NA,TRBV18,NA
TGTGCCAGCACCCTATCACTGTTCACCGGGGAGCTGTTTTTT,CASTLSLFTGELFF,TRBJ2-2,NA,TRBV7-9,NA
TGTGCCAGCAGCGGACAGTCAGCCTACGAGCAGTACTTC,CASSGQSAYEQYF,TRBJ2-7,once,TRBV2,NA
TGTGCCAGCAGTGATGGCCCAGGATGGAACACTGAAGCTTTCTTT,CASSDGPGWNTEAFF,TRBJ1-1,NA,TRBV2,NA
TGTGCCAGCAGTTTCGGGACAGGGGGCCTCGAGCAGTACTTC,CASSFGTGGLEQYF,TRBJ2-7,NA,TRBV27,TRBD1
TGCGCCAGCAGCTTGGATATACAGCAGTACTTC,CASSLDIQQYF,TRBJ2-7,once,TRBV5-1,NA
TGTGCCATCAGTGAGTCGAGAGGGACAGGGGCCACCGGGGAGCTGTTTTTT,CAISESRGTGATGELFF,TRBJ2-2,once,TRBV10-3,TRBD1
TGTGCCAGCAGCCTTCCTTCGGTGGACACTGAAGCTTTCTTT,CASSLPSVDTEAFF,TRBJ1-1,NA,TRBV7-6,NA
TGTGCCAGCAGTTACCGTTCAGGGGGCACAGATACGCAGTATTTT,CASSYRSGGTDTQYF,TRBJ2-3,NA,TRBV6-5,NA
TGTGCCTGGACAGGACAGGGCTACGAGCAGTACTTC,CAWTGQGYEQYF,TRBJ2-7,few,TRBV30,TRBD1
TGTGCCAGCAGACACACAGGGTCGGCTTTCTTT,CASRHTGSAFF,TRBJ1-1,NA,TRBV11-2,NA
TGTGCCAGCAGATTAACCGGGACAGGTTATGGCTACACCTTC,CASRLTGTGYGYTF,TRBJ1-2,NA,TRBV6-5,TRBD1
TGCGCCAGCAGCCTCCTCGGCGGTGAAGCTTTCTTT,CASSLLGGEAFF,TRBJ1-1,once,TRBV4-1,NA
TGTGCCATCAGTGATGTCTGGACGTCCTACGAGCAGTACTTC,CAISDVWTSYEQYF,TRBJ2-7,NA,TRBV10-3,NA
TGCAGCGTTGGACTAGCGGGAACCTACGAGCAGTACTTC,CSVGLAGTYEQYF,TRBJ2-7,NA,TRBV29-1,TRBD2
TGTGCCAGCAGTCTTCTGGGGACCTACAATGAGCAGTTCTTC,CASSLLGTYNEQFF,TRBJ2-1,NA,TRBV28,NA
TGTGCCAGCAGGGATACAGTGAACACTGAAGCTTTCTTT,CASRDTVNTEAFF,TRBJ1-1,NA,TRBV4-2,NA
TGTGCCAGCAGTTGGGGCCAGGGCGACCAGCCCCAGCATTTT,CASSWGQGDQPQHF,TRBJ1-5,NA,TRBV27,NA
TGCGCCAGCGCATCTAGCGGGGGGGCCGGTCCGTCAGAGACCCAGTACTTC,CASASSGGAGPSETQYF,TRBJ2-5,NA,TRBV4-1,TRBD2
TGTGCGACCCCCGCGTCTCAGGACTATGGCTACACCTTC,CATPASQDYGYTF,TRBJ1-2,NA,TRBV7-9,NA
TGTGCCAGCAGCGACCCGGGACTAGCGGGAGAATCCTACGAGCAGTACTTC,CASSDPGLAGESYEQYF,TRBJ2-7,NA,TRBV7-9,TRBD2
TGTGCCAGCAGCCTGGACAGGCCCGGAAACACCATATATTTT,CASSLDRPGNTIYF,TRBJ1-3,once,TRBV5-6,TRBD1
TGTGCCAGCAGTTTATACCGGACAGGGAGAGAGACCCAGTACTTC,CASSLYRTGRETQYF,TRBJ2-5,NA,TRBV28,TRBD1
TGTGCCAGCAGTGACTCCGTAGCGGGAGGGCCGGGTGAGCAGTTCTTC,CASSDSVAGGPGEQFF,TRBJ2-1,NA,TRBV6-4,TRBD2